This TCR beta chain emerged from a study of blood T cells in healthy people across ages. The authors drew roughly 9.8 milliliters of peripheral blood from each donor. Trimming cost V 5 bases and J 5 bases, with 13 bases left between them. Germline V lookup: CDR1 SNHLY, CDR2 FYNNEI. The CDR3 contains 13 residues. Through a sample-barcoded 5' primer and a J-beta primer mix, a second PCR was run for roughly 7 to 12 cycles. From the 5' RACE reads, TCRdb called clonotypes with MiXCR, one entry per CDR3 protein. Here the sample spans around 1,800,000 distinct CDR3 sequences, about 39% being singletons. The rearrangement joins TRBV2 to TRBJ2-7; a weak D match, TRBD1 (6 bases). This TCR was sampled from a human donor in good health. Material for sequencing was blood. The chain's CDR3 is CASSTTDSDEQYF. CDR3 nucleotides: TGTGCCAGCAGTACTACGGACAGCGACGAGCAGTACTTC. The entire variable domain, with the rest obtained from reference TRBV2 and TRBJ2-7, is as follows: EPEVTQTPSHQVTQMGQEVILRCVPISNHLYFYWYRQILGQKVEFLVSFYNNEISEKSEIFDDQFSVERPDGSNFTLKIRSTKLEDSAMYFCASSTTDSDEQYFGPGTRLTVT.